The 23 T cell receptor beta chains below were found in one sample sequenced in a study of blood T cell repertoires in COVID-19. Using immunoSEQ multiplex PCR, the repertoire was profiled, and TCRdb retains in-frame clones only, with some absent. The sample includes some 520,000 clones, 89% of them seen just once. Material for sequencing was peripheral blood. The receptors originated from a man aged 18 to 29 with COVID-19, enrolled during active disease.

The chain uses TRBV3-1 (or the pseudogene TRBV3-2) and TRBJ1-2; 8 nucleotides agree with TRBD1. This CDR3 contains 14 residues. The junction had 5 bases not matched to a gene; V was cut back by 3 bases and J by 5 bases. The germline gives CDR1 LGHDT, CDR2 YNNKEL (reference sequence). CDR3 sequence: CASSQDGQGYGYTF. The CDR3 DNA reads TGTGCCAGCAGCCAGGACGGACAGGGTTATGGCTACACCTTC.

The V gene is TRBV5-1, the J gene TRBJ1-2; 7 bases are a match to TRBD1. The J segment lost 7 bases and the V segment lost 0 bases, leaving 6 bases of the junction unmatched. In germline, CDR1 is SGHRS, CDR2 YFSETQ. The CDR3 consists of 14 residues. CDR3 bases: TGCGCCAGCAGCTTGGGGGACAGCCCACGTGGCTACACCTTC. Protein sequence: CASSLGDSPRGYTF.

V is TRBV5-1 and J is TRBJ1-6; tentative D call: TRBD1 (5 bases). This CDR3 is 17 amino acids long. Trimming took 0 bases from V and 4 from J, leaving 14 bases between them. Per germline, CDR1 SGHRS and CDR2 YFSETQ. DNA of the CDR3: TGCGCCAGCAGCTTGGATAGCCAGGGAAGATATAATTCACCCCTCCACTTT. This translates into CASSLDSQGRYNSPLHF.

The chain has TRBV3-1 (or the pseudogene TRBV3-2) and TRBJ1-2, with 7 nucleotides matching TRBD1. Germline V gene data show CDR1 as LGHDT and CDR2 as YNNKEL (reference sequence). V was pared by 2 bases and J by 1 base, with 4 bases of the junction left unmatched. CDR3 size: 15 residues. The CDR3 DNA is TGTGCCAGCAGCCAACGGGACAGATATAACTATGGCTACACCTTC. Translation: CASSQRDRYNYGYTF.

This clone was detected only once. The rearrangement joins TRBV2 to TRBJ2-5, with D unclear. V was clipped by 8 bases and J by 5 bases, with 12 bases between them. The germline gives CDR1 SNHLY, CDR2 FYNNEI. The CDR3 runs to 12 residues. In nucleotides, the CDR3 is TGTGCCAGCGGTCTAGTGTATGAGACCCAGTACTTC. It translates to CASGLVYETQYF. The whole variable domain, remainder taken from reference TRBV2 and TRBJ2-5, is EPEVTQTPSHQVTQMGQEVILRCVPISNHLYFYWYRQILGQKVEFLVSFYNNEISEKSEIFDDQFSVERPDGSNFTLKIRSTKLEDSAMYFCASGLVYETQYFGPGTRLLVL.

This clone was seen more than once but under ten times. This chain uses TRBV27 with TRBJ1-1; no clear D. The CDR3 spans 15 residues. CDR1 is MNHEY, CDR2 SMNVEV, per germline (reference sequence). V was pared by 0 bases and J by 0 bases, with 8 bases between. Written as DNA, the CDR3 is TGTGCCAGCAGTTTATCGAACGGGGTGAACACTGAAGCTTTCTTT. This gives the protein CASSLSNGVNTEAFF.

The V call is TRBV5-1, the J call TRBJ1-2; D is undetermined. This CDR3 region has 15 residues. The V gene's germline CDR1 is SGHRS and CDR2 YFSETQ. V was trimmed by 0 bases and J by 2 bases, leaving 11 bases between them. CDR3 in DNA: TGCGCCAGCAGCTTGGGGGGAGGAGACAACTATGGCTACACCTTC. Translated: CASSLGGGDNYGYTF.

A few counts support this clone. The V and J genes are TRBV5-4 and TRBJ2-7, with 7 bases fitting TRBD2. The CDR3 sequence is 15 residues long. The germline V gene has CDR1 SGHNT and CDR2 YYREEE (reference sequence). Trimming cost V 0 bases and J 2 bases; bases outside gene matches: 5. The CDR3 DNA is TGTGCCAGCAGCTTGGCGGCTAGCGGTCCCTACGAGCAGTACTTC. Translation gives CASSLAASGPYEQYF. Full variable domain (remainder filled in from reference TRBV5-4 and TRBJ2-7): ETGVTQSPTHLIKTRGQQVTLRCSSQSGHNTVSWYQQALGQGPQFIFQYYREEENGRGNFPPRFSGLQFPNYSSELNVNALELDDSALYLCASSLAASGPYEQYFGPGTRLTVT.

The chain carries TRBV29-1 and TRBJ2-1; 9 bases agree with TRBD1. The CDR3 length is 12 residues. Germline values: CDR1 SQVTM, CDR2 ANQGSEA. V trimming: 6 bases; J trimming: 9 bases; junction bases outside the gene matches: 6. CDR3 residues: CSVGTGLSEQFF. The CDR3 nucleotides are TGCAGCGTGGGGACAGGGTTAAGTGAGCAGTTCTTC.

The chain recombines TRBV30 with TRBJ2-2, with TRBD2 matching over 8 bases. The germline V gene has CDR1 GTSNPN and CDR2 SVGIG (reference sequence). Trimming cost V 3 bases and J 0 bases; bases outside gene matches: 9. This CDR3 region has 17 residues. CDR3 in DNA: TGTGCCTGGAGGCCCCGGAATAGCGGGACGAACACCGGGGAGCTGTTTTTT. It is translated as CAWRPRNSGTNTGELFF.

This chain uses TRBV5-4 with TRBJ2-2; 11 bases map to TRBD1. V gave up 3 bases and J gave up 5 bases; unmatched junction bases: 9. The CDR3 loop spans 17 amino acids. Germline V gene data show CDR1 as SGHNT and CDR2 as YYREEE (reference sequence). The CDR3: CASSWGPGTGGTGELFF. CDR3 DNA sequence: TGTGCCAGCAGCTGGGGACCCGGGACAGGGGGGACCGGGGAGCTGTTTTTT.

The rearrangement uses TRBV7-9 and TRBJ2-1; perhaps TRBD1 as D (5 bases). V lost 0 bases to trimming and J lost 8 bases, with 8 bases between them. The CDR3 runs 13 residues. In germline, CDR1 is SEHNR, CDR2 FQNEAQ (reference sequence). The CDR3 sequence: CASSLALGHEQFF. The CDR3 DNA reads TGTGCCAGCAGCTTAGCCTTGGGGCATGAGCAGTTCTTC.

This chain uses TRBV5-6 with TRBJ1-5; D gene unclear. The CDR3 runs 16 residues. V lost 1 base, J lost 0 bases, and 11 bases lay in between. Germline V CDR1 and CDR2: SGHDT, YYEEEE. CDR3 in amino acids: CASSLWGDYSNQPQHF. The CDR3 DNA reads as TGTGCCAGCAGCTTGTGGGGAGATTATAGCAATCAGCCCCAGCATTTT.

The chain recombines TRBV6-1 with TRBJ2-2; 10 nucleotides agree with TRBD1. This CDR3 is 16 amino acids long. The junction had 7 bases not matched to a gene; V was cut back by 3 bases and J by 6 bases. The germline V gene encodes CDR1 MNHNS and CDR2 SASEGT. This CDR3 reads CASSDRDRGMAGELFF. The CDR3 DNA reads as TGTGCCAGCAGTGATCGGGACAGGGGTATGGCCGGGGAGCTGTTTTTT.

J is TRBJ2-3 and V is TRBV5-4, with TRBD2 identical over 13 bases. The V segment lost 4 bases and the J segment 5 bases; nucleotides outside the gene matches: 10. Germline CDR1 SGHNT, CDR2 YYREEE (reference sequence). There are 17 residues in the CDR3. CDR3 amino acids: CASSLGLAGEVGDTQYF. DNA for the CDR3: TGTGCCAGCAGCCTTGGACTAGCGGGAGAGGTCGGAGATACGCAGTATTTT. Drawing the rest from reference TRBV5-4 and TRBJ2-3, the complete variable domain is ETGVTQSPTHLIKTRGQQVTLRCSSQSGHNTVSWYQQALGQGPQFIFQYYREEENGRGNFPPRFSGLQFPNYSSELNVNALELDDSALYLCASSLGLAGEVGDTQYFGPGTRLTVL.

The chain is built from TRBV24-1 and TRBJ1-1; possible D gene TRBD1, 5 bases. Trimming cost V 2 bases and J 1 base, with 22 bases left between them. There are 19 residues in the CDR3. Germline V gene lookup returns CDR1 KGHDR and CDR2 SFDVKD. CDR3 sequence: CATSDSPGGSRGGNTEAFF. The CDR3 coding sequence is TGTGCCACCAGTGATTCCCCGGGAGGCTCGCGCGGGGGGAACACTGAAGCTTTCTTT.

J is TRBJ1-4 and V is TRBV5-1; 9 bases are a match to TRBD1. The CDR3 spans 14 residues. J was trimmed by 4 bases and V by 7 bases; bases with no gene match: 5. In germline, CDR1 is SGHRS, CDR2 YFSETQ. The CDR3 DNA is TGCGCCAGCGCTACGGACAGGGGTAATGAAAAACTGTTTTTT. Its translation: CASATDRGNEKLFF.

J is TRBJ1-1 and V is TRBV11-3, with D perhaps matching TRBD1 (6 bases). Per the germline V gene, CDR1 is SGHNT and CDR2 is YENEEA. The CDR3 contains 14 residues. Trimming left V 4 bases short and J 6 bases short, with 15 bases between. CDR3 protein: CASSSRGGGSEAFF. As DNA, the CDR3 is TGTGCCAGCAGCTCGAGGGGTGGGGGCTCTGAAGCTTTCTTT.

The chain employs TRBV10-1 and TRBJ2-1; TRBD2 matches 9 bases. The CDR3 covers 15 residues. Germline trimming cut 3 bases from V and 7 bases from J; bases unmatched to any gene: 7. Germline CDR1 reads WNHNN; CDR2 reads SYGVQD (reference sequence). The CDR3 is CASSEGAGGRNEQFF. The CDR3 nucleotides are TGCGCCAGCAGTGAAGGAGCGGGGGGTAGGAATGAGCAGTTCTTC.

The chain employs TRBV7-6 and TRBJ1-1; D perhaps matches TRBD1 (6 bases). Per germline, CDR1 SGHVS and CDR2 FNYEAQ. V was shortened by 8 bases and J by 1 base, with 14 bases between the two germline ends. This CDR3 has 14 amino acids. CDR3 in DNA: TGTGCCAGCTTCCGGGACATCGGGAACACTGAAGCTTTCTTT. Its translation is CASFRDIGNTEAFF.

The CDR3 sequence: CASSPIAGEGEQYF. The DNA for the CDR3 is TGTGCCAGCTCACCAATAGCGGGAGAAGGCGAGCAGTACTTC. V is TRBV18 and J is TRBJ2-7; 9 nucleotides align to TRBD2. CDR3 length: 14 residues. Germline V gene sequence: CDR1 KGHSH, CDR2 LQKENI. After removal of 2 bases from V and 6 bases from J, the junction contained 5 bases not matched to a gene.

The rearrangement uses TRBV9 and TRBJ2-5; D is uncertain. Trimming removed 0 bases at V and 7 bases at J, with 10 bases between. In germline, CDR1 is SGDLS, CDR2 YYNGEE. This CDR3 contains 13 residues. CDR3 in amino acids: CASSVGVGWTQYF. CDR3 nucleotide sequence: TGTGCCAGCAGCGTAGGGGTGGGCTGGACCCAGTACTTC.

This clone was found a few times. The J gene is TRBJ1-3, the V gene TRBV6-6; perhaps TRBD1 as D (5 bases). The CDR3 is made up of 15 amino acids. V shed 5 bases and J shed 2 bases, with 13 bases lying between them. Germline CDR1 MNHNY, CDR2 SVGAGI (reference sequence). The CDR3 region is CASSDGPGAGNTIYF. CDR3 DNA: TGTGCCAGCAGTGATGGTCCGGGGGCTGGAAACACCATATATTTT.